The source of this TCR beta chain is a study of beta chain features in type 1 diabetes. Points from the study as a whole: Unsettled here was the matter of whether HLA type influences TCRB rearrangement.

CDR3 length equals 14 residues. Deletions cut 0 bases from V and 5 bases from J, with 8 bases between. Germline V lookup: CDR1 SGHVS, CDR2 FQNEAQ. On this clone: Its antigen is as yet unknown.

The study reverse transcribed the entire isolated RNA, so it sequenced expressed TCRB transcripts. This table comes from immunoSEQ multiplex PCR, and its TCRdb copy is limited to in-frame clones, with some not included. The table lists 330,000 or so clones, 13% to 15% of them singletons. The sequencing sample was made of central memory CD4+ T cells from blood. This clonotype was sampled from a man in his thirties or forties in good health. This chain uses TRBV7-8 with TRBJ2-1, with D unclear. The CDR3 spells CASSLAAINNEQFF. As DNA, the CDR3 is TGTGCCAGCAGCTTAGCGGCAATAAACAATGAGCAGTTCTTC.